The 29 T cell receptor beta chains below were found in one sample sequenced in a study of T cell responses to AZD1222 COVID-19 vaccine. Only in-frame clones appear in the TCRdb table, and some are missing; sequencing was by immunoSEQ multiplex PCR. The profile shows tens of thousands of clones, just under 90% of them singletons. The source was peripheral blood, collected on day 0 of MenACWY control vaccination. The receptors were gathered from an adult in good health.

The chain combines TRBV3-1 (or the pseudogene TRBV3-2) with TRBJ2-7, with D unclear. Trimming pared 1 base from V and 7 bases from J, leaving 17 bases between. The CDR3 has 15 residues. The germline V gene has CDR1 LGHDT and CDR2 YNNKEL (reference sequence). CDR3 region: CASSQAVPRPWEQYF. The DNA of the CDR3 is TGTGCCAGCAGCCAAGCTGTGCCCCGCCCTTGGGAGCAGTACTTC.

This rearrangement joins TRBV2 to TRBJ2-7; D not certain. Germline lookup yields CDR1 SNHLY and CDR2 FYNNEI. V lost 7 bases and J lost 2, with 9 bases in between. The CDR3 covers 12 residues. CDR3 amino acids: CASTYLTYEQYF. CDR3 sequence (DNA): TGTGCCAGCACGTACCTGACCTACGAGCAGTACTTC.

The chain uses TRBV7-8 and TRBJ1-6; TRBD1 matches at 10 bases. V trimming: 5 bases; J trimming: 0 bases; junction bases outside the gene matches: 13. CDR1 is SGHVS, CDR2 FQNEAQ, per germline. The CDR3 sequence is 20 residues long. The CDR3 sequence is CASSINRDRGLSSYNSPLHF. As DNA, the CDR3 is TGTGCCAGCAGCATTAACCGGGACAGGGGACTGAGCTCCTATAATTCACCCCTCCACTTT.

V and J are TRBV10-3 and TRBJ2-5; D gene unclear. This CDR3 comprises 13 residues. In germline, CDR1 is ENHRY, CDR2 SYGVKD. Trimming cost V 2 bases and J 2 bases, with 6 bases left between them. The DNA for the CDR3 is TGTGCCATCAGTGAGGTGACTCAAGAGACCCAGTACTTC. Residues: CAISEVTQETQYF.

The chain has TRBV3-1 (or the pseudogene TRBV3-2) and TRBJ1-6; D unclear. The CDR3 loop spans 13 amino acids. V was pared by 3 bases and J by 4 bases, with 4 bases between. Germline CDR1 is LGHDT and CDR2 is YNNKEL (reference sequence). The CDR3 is CASSQGYNSPLHF. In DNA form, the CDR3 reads TGTGCCAGCAGCCAGGGTTATAATTCACCCCTCCACTTT.

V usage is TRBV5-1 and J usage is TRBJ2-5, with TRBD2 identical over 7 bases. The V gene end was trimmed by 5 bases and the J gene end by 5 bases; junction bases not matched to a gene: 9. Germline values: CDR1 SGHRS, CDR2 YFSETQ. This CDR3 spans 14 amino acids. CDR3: CASRAGTLSETQYF. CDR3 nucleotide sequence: TGCGCCAGCAGAGCGGGGACCCTTTCGGAGACCCAGTACTTC.

The CDR3: CSVAQKGGRNYGYTF. The CDR3 region has the DNA TGCAGCGTTGCCCAAAAGGGCGGCCGAAACTATGGCTACACCTTC. The rearrangement uses TRBV29-1 and TRBJ1-2, with D unresolved. This CDR3 contains 15 residues. CDR1 is SQVTM, CDR2 ANQGSEA, per germline. V was cut by 4 bases and J by 2 bases, with 17 bases left in between. Supplemented by reference TRBV29-1 and TRBJ1-2, the full variable domain reads SAVISQKPSRDICQRGTSLTIQCQVDSQVTMMFWYRQQPGQSLTLIATANQGSEATYESGFVIDKFPISRPNLTFSTLTVSNMSPEDSSIYLCSVAQKGGRNYGYTFGSGTRLTVV.

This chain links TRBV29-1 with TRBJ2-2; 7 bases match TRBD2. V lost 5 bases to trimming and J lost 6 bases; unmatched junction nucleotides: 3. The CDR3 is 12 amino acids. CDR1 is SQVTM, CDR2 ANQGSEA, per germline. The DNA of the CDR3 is TGCAGCGTTCGCCGGGGGGCCGGGGAGCTGTTTTTT. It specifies CSVRRGAGELFF.

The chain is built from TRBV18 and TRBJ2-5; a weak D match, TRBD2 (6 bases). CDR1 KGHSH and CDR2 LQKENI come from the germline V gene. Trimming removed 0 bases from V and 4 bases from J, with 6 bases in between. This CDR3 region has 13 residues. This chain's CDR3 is CASSPPGGETQYF. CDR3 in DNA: TGTGCCAGCTCACCACCCGGGGGAGAGACCCAGTACTTC.

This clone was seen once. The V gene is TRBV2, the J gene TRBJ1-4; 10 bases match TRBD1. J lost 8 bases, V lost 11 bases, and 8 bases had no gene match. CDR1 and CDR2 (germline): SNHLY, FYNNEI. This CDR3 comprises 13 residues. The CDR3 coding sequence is TGTGCCGACAGGGGGCTGGGGGGCGAAAAACTGTTTTTT. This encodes CADRGLGGEKLFF.

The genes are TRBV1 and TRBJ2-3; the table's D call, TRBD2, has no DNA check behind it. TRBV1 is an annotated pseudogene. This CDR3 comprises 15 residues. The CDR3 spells CTSPDRGEVTDTQYF. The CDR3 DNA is TGCACCAGCCCCGACCGGGGGGAAGTCACAGATACGCAGTATTTT.

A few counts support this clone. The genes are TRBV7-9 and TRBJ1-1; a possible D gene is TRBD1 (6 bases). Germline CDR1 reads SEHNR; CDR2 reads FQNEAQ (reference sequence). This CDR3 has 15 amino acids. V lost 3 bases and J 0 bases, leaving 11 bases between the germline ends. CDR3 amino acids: CASSLGGPMNTEAFF. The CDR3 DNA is TGTGCCAGCAGCTTGGGGGGCCCCATGAACACTGAAGCTTTCTTT.

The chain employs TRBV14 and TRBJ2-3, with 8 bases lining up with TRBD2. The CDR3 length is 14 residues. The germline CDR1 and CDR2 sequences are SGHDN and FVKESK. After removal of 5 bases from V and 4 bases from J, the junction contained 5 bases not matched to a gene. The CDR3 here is CASSITSGPDTQYF. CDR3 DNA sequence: TGTGCCAGCAGCATAACTAGCGGTCCAGATACGCAGTATTTT. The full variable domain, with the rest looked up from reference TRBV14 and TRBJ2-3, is EAGVTQFPSHSVIEKGQTVTLRCDPISGHDNLYWYRRVMGKEIKFLLHFVKESKQDESGMPNNRFLAERTGGTYSTLKVQPAELEDSGVYFCASSITSGPDTQYFGPGTRLTVL.

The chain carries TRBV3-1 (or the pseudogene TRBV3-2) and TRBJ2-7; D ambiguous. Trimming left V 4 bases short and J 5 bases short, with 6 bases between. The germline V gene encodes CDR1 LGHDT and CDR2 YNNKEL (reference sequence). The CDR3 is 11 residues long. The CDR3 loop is CASSRVDEQYF. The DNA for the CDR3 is TGTGCCAGCAGCCGTGTCGACGAGCAGTACTTC.

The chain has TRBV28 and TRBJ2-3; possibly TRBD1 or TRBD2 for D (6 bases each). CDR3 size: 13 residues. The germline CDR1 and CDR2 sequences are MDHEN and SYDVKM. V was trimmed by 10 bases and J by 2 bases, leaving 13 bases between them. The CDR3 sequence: CATCGDNTDTQYF. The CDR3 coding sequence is TGTGCCACCTGCGGGGACAACACAGATACGCAGTATTTT. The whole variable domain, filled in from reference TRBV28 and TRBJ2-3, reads DVKVTQSSRYLVKRTGEKVFLECVQDMDHENMFWYRQDPGLGLRLIYFSYDVKMKEKGDIPEGYSVSREKKERFSLILESASTNQTSMYLCATCGDNTDTQYFGPGTRLTVL.

The CDR3 DNA follows: TGCGCCAGCAGCTTGGGGCGGGGAGGAAGCACAGATACGCAGTATTTT. Translating gives CASSLGRGGSTDTQYF. The V gene is TRBV5-1, the J gene TRBJ2-3, with a weak D call TRBD2 (6 bases). Germline CDR1 reads SGHRS; CDR2 reads YFSETQ. Trimming cost V 0 bases and J 0 bases, with 11 bases left between them. The CDR3 consists of 16 residues.

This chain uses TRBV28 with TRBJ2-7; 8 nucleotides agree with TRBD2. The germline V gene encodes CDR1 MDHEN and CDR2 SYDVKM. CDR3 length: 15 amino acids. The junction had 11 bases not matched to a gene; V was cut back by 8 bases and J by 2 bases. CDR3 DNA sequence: TGTGCCAGCCCCATCCTTCCGGGGGGGACCTACGAGCAGTACTTC. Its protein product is CASPILPGGTYEQYF.

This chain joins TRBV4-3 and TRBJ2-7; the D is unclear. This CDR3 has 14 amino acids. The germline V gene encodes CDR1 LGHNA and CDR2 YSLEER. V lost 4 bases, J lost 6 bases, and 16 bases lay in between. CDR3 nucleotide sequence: TGCGCCAGCAGCCTCCGCCCTCTTAGTGCCGAGCAGTACTTC. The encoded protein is CASSLRPLSAEQYF.

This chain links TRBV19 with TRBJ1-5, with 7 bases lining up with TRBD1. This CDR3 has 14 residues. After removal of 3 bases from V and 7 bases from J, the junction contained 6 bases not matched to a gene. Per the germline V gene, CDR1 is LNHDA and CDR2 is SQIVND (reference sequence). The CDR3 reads CASSMQGGGQPQHF. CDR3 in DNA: TGTGCCAGTAGTATGCAAGGGGGCGGACAGCCCCAGCATTTT.

The CDR3 DNA reads TGCGCCAGCAGCGGACAGGGGGCAGATGGAAACACCATATATTTT. Amino acids: CASSGQGADGNTIYF. The V gene is TRBV5-1, the J gene TRBJ1-3; 11 nucleotides align to TRBD1. Unmatched junction bases numbered 3, after V lost 4 bases and J lost 3 bases. Germline V gene data show CDR1 as SGHRS and CDR2 as YFSETQ. The length of the CDR3 is 15 residues.

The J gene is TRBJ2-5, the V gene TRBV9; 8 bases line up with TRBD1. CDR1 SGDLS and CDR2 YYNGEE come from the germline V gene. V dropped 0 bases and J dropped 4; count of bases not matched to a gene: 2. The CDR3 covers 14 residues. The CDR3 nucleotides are TGTGCCAGCAGCGTAGGTGACAGGGGAGAGACCCAGTACTTC. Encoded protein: CASSVGDRGETQYF.

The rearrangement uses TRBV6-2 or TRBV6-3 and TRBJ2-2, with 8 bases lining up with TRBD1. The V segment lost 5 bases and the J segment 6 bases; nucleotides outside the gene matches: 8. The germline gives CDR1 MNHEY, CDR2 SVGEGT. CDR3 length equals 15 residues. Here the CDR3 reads CASSRDRGRAGELFF. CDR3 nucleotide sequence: TGTGCCAGCAGTCGAGACAGGGGTCGAGCCGGGGAGCTGTTTTTT.

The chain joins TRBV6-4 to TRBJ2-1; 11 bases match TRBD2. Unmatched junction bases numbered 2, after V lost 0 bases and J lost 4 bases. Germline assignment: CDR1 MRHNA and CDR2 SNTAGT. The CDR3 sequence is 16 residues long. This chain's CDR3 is CASSDSASGGYNEQFF. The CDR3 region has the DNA TGTGCCAGCAGTGACTCGGCTAGCGGGGGGTACAATGAGCAGTTCTTC.

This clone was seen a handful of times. CDR3: CASSPGQTYYGYTF. CDR3 nucleotides: TGTGCCAGTAGCCCCGGACAGACCTACTATGGCTACACCTTC. J is TRBJ1-2 and V is TRBV19, with D possibly TRBD1 on 6 matching bases. The germline gives CDR1 LNHDA, CDR2 SQIVND (reference sequence). V dropped 6 bases and J dropped 3 bases, with 14 bases sitting between them. The CDR3 length is 14 residues.

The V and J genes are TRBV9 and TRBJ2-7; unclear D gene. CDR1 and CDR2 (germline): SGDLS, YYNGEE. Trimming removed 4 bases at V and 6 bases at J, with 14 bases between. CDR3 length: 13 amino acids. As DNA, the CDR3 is TGTGCCAGCAGCCCCGGCCCCCGCGTCGAGCAGTACTTC. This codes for CASSPGPRVEQYF.

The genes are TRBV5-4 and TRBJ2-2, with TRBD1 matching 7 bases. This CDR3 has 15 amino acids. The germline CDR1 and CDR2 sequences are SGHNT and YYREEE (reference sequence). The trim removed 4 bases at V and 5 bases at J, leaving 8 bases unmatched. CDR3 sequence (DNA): TGTGCCAGCAGCCCCCTAGGACAGGCGACCGGGGAGCTGTTTTTT. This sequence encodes CASSPLGQATGELFF.

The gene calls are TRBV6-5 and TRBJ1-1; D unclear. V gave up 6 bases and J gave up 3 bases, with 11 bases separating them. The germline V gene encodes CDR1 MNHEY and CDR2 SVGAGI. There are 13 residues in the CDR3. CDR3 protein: CASSINQDTEAFF. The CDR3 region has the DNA TGTGCCAGCAGCATTAACCAGGACACTGAAGCTTTCTTT.

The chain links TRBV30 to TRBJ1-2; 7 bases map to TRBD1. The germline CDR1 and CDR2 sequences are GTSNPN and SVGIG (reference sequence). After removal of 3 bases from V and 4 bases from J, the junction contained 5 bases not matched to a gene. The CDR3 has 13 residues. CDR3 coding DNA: TGTGCCTGGAGAATTACAGGGGTCTATGGCTACACCTTC. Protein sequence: CAWRITGVYGYTF. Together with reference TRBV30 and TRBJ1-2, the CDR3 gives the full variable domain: SQTIHQWPATLVQPVGSPLSLECTVEGTSNPNLYWYRQAAGRGLQLLFYSVGIGQISSEVPQNLSASRPQDRQFILSSKKLLLSDSGFYLCAWRITGVYGYTFGSGTRLTVV.

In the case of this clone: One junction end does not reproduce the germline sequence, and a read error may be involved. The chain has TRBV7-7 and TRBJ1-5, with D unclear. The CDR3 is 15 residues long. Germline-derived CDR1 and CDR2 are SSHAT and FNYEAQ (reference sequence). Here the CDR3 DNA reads TGTGCTAGCAGCCACCCTTGGGCGAACTATCAGCCCCAGCATTTT. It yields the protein CASSHPWANYQPQHF.